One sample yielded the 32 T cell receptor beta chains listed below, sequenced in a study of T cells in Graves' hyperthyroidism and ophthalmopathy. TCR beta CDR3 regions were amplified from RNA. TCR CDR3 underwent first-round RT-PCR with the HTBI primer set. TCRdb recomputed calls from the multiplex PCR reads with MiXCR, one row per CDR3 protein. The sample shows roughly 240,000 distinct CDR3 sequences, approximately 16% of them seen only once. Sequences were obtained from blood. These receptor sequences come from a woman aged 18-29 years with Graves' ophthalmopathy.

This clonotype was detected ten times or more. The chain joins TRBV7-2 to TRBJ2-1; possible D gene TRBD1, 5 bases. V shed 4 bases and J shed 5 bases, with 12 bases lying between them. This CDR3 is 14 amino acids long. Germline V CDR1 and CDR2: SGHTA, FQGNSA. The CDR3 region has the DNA TGTGCCAGCAGCTATCACACGGACAACAATGAGCAGTTCTTC. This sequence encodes CASSYHTDNNEQFF.

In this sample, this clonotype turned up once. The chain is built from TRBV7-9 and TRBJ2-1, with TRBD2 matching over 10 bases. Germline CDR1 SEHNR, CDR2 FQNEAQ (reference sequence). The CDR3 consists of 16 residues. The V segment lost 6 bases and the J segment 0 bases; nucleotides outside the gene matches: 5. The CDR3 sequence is CASSRLAGASYNEQFF. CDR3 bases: TGTGCCAGCAGTCGGCTAGCGGGGGCCTCCTACAATGAGCAGTTCTTC. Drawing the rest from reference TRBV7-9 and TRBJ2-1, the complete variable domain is DTGVSQNPRHKITKRGQNVTFRCDPISEHNRLYWYRQTLGQGPEFLTYFQNEAQLEKSRLLSDRFSAERPKGSFSTLEIQRTEQGDSAMYLCASSRLAGASYNEQFFGPGTRLTVL.

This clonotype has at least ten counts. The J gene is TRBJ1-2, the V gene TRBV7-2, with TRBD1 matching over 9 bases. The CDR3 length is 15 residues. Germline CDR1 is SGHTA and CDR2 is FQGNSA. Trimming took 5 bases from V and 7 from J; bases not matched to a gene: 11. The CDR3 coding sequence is TGTGCCAGCAGCCGACCCACAGGGGGCATGGGTGGCTACACCTTC. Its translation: CASSRPTGGMGGYTF.

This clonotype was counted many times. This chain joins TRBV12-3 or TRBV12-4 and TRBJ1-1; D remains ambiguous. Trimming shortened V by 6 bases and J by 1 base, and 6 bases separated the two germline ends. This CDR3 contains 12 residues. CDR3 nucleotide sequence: TGTGCCAGCAGGTCAGGGAACACTGAAGCTTTCTTT. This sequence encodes CASRSGNTEAFF.

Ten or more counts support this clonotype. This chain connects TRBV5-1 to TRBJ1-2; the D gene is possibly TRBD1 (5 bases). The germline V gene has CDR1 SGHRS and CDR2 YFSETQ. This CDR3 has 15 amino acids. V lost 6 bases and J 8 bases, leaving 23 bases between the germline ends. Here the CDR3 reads CASTIGTTGGTGYTF. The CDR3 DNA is TGCGCCAGCACCATTGGGACGACTGGAGGGACGGGCTACACCTTC.

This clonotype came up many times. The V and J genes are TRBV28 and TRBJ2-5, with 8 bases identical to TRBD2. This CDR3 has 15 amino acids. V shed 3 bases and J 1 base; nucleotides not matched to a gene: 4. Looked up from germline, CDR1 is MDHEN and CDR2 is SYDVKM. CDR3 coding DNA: TGTGCCAGCAGTTTGCCTAGCGGGCTCCAAGAGACCCAGTACTTC. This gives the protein CASSLPSGLQETQYF. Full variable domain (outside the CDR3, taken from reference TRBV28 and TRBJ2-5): DVKVTQSSRYLVKRTGEKVFLECVQDMDHENMFWYRQDPGLGLRLIYFSYDVKMKEKGDIPEGYSVSREKKERFSLILESASTNQTSMYLCASSLPSGLQETQYFGPGTRLLVL.

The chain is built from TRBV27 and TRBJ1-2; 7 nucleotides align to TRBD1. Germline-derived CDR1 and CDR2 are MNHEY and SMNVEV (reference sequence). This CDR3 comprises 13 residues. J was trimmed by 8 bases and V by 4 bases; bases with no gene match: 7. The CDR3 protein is CASSSPTGSGYTF. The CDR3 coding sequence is TGTGCCAGCAGTTCCCCGACAGGGTCCGGCTACACCTTC.

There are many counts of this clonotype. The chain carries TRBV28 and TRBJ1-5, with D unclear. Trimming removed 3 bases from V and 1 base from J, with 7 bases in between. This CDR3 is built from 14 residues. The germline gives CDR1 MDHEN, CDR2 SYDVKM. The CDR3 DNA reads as TGTGCCAGCAGTTTCGGAGGGAGCAATCAGCCCCAGCATTTT. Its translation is CASSFGGSNQPQHF.

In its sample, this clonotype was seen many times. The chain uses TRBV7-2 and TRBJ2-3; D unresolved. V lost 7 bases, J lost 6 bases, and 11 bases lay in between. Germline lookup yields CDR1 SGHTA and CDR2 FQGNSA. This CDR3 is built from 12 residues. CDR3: CASTINTDTQYF. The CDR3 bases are TGTGCCAGCACCATCAATACGGATACGCAGTATTTT.

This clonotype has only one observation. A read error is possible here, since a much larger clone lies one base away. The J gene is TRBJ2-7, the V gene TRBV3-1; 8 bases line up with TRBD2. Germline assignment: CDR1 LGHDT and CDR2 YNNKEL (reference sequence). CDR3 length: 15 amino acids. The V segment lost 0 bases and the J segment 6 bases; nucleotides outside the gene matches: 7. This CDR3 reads CASSQDAGGRPEQYF. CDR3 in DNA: TGTGCCAGCAGCCAAGATGCGGGGGGCCGCCCCGAGCAGTACTTC.

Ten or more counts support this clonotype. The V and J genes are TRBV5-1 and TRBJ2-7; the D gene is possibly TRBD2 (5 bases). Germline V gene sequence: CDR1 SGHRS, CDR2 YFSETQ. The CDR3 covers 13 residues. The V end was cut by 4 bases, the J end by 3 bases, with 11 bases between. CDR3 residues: CASSTGGLYEQYF. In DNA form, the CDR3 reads TGCGCCAGCAGCACTGGAGGACTCTACGAGCAGTACTTC. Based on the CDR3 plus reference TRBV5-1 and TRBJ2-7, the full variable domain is KAGVTQTPRYLIKTRGQQVTLSCSPISGHRSVSWYQQTPGQGLQFLFEYFSETQRNKGNFPGRFSGRQFSNSRSEMNVSTLELGDSALYLCASSTGGLYEQYFGPGTRLTVT.

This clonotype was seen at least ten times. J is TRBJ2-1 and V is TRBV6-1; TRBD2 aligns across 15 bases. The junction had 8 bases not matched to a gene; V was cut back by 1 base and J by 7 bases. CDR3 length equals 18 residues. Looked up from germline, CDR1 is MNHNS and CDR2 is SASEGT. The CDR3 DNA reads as TGTGCCAGCAGTGAAGTTTGGGGACTAGCGGGGGGTCGGAATGAGCAGTTCTTC. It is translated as CASSEVWGLAGGRNEQFF.

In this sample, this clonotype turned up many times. CDR3 nucleotides: TGTGCCAGCAACGGACGGGCCTCTGGGGCCAACGTCCTGACTTTC. Translating it yields CASNGRASGANVLTF. The V and J genes are TRBV2 and TRBJ2-6; D is ambiguous. This CDR3 has 15 amino acids. Germline V gene data show CDR1 as SNHLY and CDR2 as FYNNEI. The germline V and J ends were trimmed by 7 bases and 0 bases, with 10 bases remaining between them.

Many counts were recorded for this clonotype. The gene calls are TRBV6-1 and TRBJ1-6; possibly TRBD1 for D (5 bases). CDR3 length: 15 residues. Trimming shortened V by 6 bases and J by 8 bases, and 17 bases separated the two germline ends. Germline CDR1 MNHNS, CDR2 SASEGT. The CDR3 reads CASRTGGGTHSPLHF. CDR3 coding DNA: TGTGCCAGCAGGACCGGTGGGGGGACCCATTCACCCCTCCACTTT.

DNA of the CDR3: TGTGCCAGCAGCTTGGTGGCTAGTGAGAATGAGCAGTTCTTC. It specifies CASSLVASENEQFF. The V call is TRBV5-4, the J call TRBJ2-1; D call uncertain. Deletions cut 0 bases from V and 7 bases from J, with 11 bases between. CDR1 and CDR2 (germline): SGHNT, YYREEE (reference sequence). This CDR3 has 14 residues.

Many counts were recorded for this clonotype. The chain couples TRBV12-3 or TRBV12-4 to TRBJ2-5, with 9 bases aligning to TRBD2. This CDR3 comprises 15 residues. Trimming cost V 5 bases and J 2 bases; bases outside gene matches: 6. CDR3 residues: CASSPTSGFQETQYF. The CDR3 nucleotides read TGTGCCAGCAGTCCGACTAGCGGATTTCAAGAGACCCAGTACTTC.

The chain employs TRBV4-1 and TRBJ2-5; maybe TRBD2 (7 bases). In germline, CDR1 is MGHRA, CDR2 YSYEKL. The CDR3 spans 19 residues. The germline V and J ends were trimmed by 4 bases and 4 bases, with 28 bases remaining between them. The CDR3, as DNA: TGCGCCAGCAGCCTGGGGGGGGCCGCGGCAGCGGGATGGCCAGAGACCCAGTACTTC. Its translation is CASSLGGAAAAGWPETQYF.

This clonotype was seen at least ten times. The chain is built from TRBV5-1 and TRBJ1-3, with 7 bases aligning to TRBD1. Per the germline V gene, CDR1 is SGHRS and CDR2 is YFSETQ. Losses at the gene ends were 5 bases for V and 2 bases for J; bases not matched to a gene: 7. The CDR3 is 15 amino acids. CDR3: CASRPTGTAGNTIYF. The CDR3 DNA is TGCGCCAGCAGACCGACCGGGACAGCTGGAAACACCATATATTTT.

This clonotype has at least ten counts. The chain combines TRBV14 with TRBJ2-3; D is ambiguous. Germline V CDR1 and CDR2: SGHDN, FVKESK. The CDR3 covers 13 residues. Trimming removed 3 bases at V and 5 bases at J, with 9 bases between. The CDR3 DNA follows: TGTGCCAGCAGCCAGTTCCTTGGAGATACGCAGTATTTT. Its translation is CASSQFLGDTQYF.

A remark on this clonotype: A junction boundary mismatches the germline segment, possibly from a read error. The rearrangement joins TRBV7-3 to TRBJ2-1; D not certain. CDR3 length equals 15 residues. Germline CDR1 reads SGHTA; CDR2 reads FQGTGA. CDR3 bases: TGTGCCAGCAGCCAGACACCAATCACCTACAGTGAGCAGTTCTTC. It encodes CASSQTPITYSEQFF.

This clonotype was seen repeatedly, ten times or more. In DNA form, the CDR3 reads TGTGCCTGGAGCCCCACAGCAGGCCTCTCAAACTATGGCTACACCTTC. Translating it yields CAWSPTAGLSNYGYTF. The V call is TRBV30, the J call TRBJ1-2; D remains ambiguous. This CDR3 has 16 amino acids. The germline gives CDR1 GTSNPN, CDR2 SVGIG (reference sequence). V lost 3 bases to trimming and J lost 2 bases, with 19 bases between them.

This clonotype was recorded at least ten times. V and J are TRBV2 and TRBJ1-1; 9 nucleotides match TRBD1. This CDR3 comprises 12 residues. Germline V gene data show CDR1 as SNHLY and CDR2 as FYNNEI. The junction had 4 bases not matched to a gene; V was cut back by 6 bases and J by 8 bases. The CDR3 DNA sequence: TGTGCCAGCAGCAAAGACAGGGGGGAAGCTTTCTTT. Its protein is CASSKDRGEAFF.

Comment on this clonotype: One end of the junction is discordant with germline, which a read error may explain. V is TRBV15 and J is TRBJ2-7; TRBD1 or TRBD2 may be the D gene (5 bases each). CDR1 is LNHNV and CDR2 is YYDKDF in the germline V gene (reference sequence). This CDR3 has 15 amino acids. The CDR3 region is CATSARRGTSHEQYF. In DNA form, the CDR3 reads TGTGCCACCAGCGCCCGGCGAGGGACCTCCCACGAGCAGTACTTC. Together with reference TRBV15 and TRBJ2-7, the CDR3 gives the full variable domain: DAMVIQNPRYQVTQFGKPVTLSCSQTLNHNVMYWYQQKSSQAPKLLFHYYDKDFNNEADTPDNFQSRRPNTSFCFLDIRSPGLGDTAMYLCATSARRGTSHEQYFGPGTRLTVT.

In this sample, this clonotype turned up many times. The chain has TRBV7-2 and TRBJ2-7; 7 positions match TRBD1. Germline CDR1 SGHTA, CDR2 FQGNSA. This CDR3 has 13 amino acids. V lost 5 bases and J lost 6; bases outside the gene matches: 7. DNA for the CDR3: TGTGCCAGCAGCCGACAGGGACACGGCGAGCAGTACTTC. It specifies CASSRQGHGEQYF.

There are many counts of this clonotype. The CDR3 spells CSVSGVRDTGANVLTF. As DNA, the CDR3 is TGCAGCGTCTCTGGGGTCAGGGACACTGGGGCCAACGTCCTGACTTTC. The rearrangement links TRBV29-1 to TRBJ2-6; possible D gene TRBD1, 6 bases. CDR1 is SQVTM and CDR2 is ANQGSEA in the germline V gene. The CDR3 has 16 amino acids. Trimming removed 6 bases at V and 2 bases at J, with 17 bases between.

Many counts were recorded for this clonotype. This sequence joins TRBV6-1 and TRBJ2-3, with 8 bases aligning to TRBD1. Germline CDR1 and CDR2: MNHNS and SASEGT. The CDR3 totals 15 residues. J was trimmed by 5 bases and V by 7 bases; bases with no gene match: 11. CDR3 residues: CASKDPQGAVDTQYF. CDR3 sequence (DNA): TGTGCCAGCAAAGATCCCCAGGGGGCTGTAGATACGCAGTATTTT.

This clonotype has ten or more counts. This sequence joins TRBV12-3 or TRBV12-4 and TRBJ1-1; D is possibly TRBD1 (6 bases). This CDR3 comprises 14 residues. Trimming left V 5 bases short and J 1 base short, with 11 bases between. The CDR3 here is CASSRRGTNTEAFF. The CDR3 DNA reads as TGTGCCAGCAGTCGCAGGGGTACGAACACTGAAGCTTTCTTT.

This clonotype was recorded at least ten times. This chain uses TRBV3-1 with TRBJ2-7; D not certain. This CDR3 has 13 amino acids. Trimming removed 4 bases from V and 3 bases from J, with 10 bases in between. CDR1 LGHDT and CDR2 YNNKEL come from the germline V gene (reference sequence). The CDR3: CASSPNTFYEQYF. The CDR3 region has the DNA TGTGCCAGCAGCCCGAACACGTTCTACGAGCAGTACTTC.

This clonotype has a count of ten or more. CDR3 loop: CASSFPLTGTENGYTF. CDR3 sequence (DNA): TGTGCCAGCAGCTTCCCACTCACCGGGACAGAAAATGGCTACACCTTC. The gene calls are TRBV7-9 and TRBJ1-2; 7 nucleotides line up with TRBD1. Trimming removed 3 bases from V and 6 bases from J; junction bases left unmatched: 13. The CDR3 consists of 16 residues. Germline V lookup: CDR1 SEHNR, CDR2 FQNEAQ (reference sequence).

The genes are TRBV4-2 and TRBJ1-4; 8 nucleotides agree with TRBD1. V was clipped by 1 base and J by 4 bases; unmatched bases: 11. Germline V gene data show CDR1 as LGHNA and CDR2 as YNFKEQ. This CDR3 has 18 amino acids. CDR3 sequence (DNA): TGTGCCAGCAGCCAAGGCACAGGGGGTCCTCCTCTTAATGAAAAACTGTTTTTT. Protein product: CASSQGTGGPPLNEKLFF.

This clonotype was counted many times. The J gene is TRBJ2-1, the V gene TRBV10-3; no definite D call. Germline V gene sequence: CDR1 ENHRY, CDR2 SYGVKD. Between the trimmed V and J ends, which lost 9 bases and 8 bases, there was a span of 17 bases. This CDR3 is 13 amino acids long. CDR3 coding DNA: TGTGCCATACACGGAGCTTCGGCGTATGAGCAGTTCTTC. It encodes CAIHGASAYEQFF.

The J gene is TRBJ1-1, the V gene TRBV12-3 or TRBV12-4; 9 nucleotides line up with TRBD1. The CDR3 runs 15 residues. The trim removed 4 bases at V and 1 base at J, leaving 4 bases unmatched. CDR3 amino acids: CASSSDRGRNTEAFF. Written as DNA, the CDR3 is TGTGCCAGCAGTTCGGACAGGGGAAGGAACACTGAAGCTTTCTTT.